One and the same sample provided the 32 T cell receptor beta chains below, sequenced in a study of CD8+CD57+ T cells in acquired aplastic anemia. It was patients with CD8+CD57+ cell expansion by flow cytometry who were chosen for sequencing. Genomic DNA was employed as the template in profiling TCR beta VDJ and CDR3. TCRdb recomputed calls from the reads with MiXCR, one row per CDR3 protein. The sample includes about 40,000 distinct CDR3 sequences, 63% seen only once; the top ten take roughly 65%. The sequenced material came from sorted CD4+, CD8+, or CD8+CD57+ T cells (not recorded which) from PBMCs. The receptors derive from a human donor with aplastic anemia.

This clonotype was seen repeatedly, ten times or more. The chain is built from TRBV13 and TRBJ2-1, with 9 bases fitting TRBD2. The V segment lost 5 bases and the J segment 2 bases; nucleotides outside the gene matches: 4. Germline V gives CDR1 PRHDT, CDR2 FYEKMQ (reference sequence). This CDR3 spans 15 amino acids. The CDR3 region is CASSPAGGPYNEQFF. CDR3 in DNA: TGTGCCAGCAGCCCAGCGGGGGGCCCCTACAATGAGCAGTTCTTC.

The V and J genes are TRBV20-1 and TRBJ2-1, with 9 bases aligning to TRBD2. CDR3 size: 14 residues. The J segment lost 4 bases and the V segment lost 4 bases, leaving 5 bases of the junction unmatched. Germline loops: CDR1 DFQATT, CDR2 SNEGSKA (reference sequence). In nucleotides, the CDR3 is TGCAGTGCTACAGCGGGAGGAAGATACAATGAGCAGTTCTTC. It specifies CSATAGGRYNEQFF.

V is TRBV11-1 and J is TRBJ2-3, with 9 bases lining up with TRBD2. Germline trimming cut 1 base from V and 6 bases from J; bases unmatched to any gene: 8. This CDR3 region has 16 residues. Germline CDR1 and CDR2: SGHAT and FQDESV (reference sequence). In DNA form, the CDR3 reads TGTGCCAGCAGCTTAGGGTATAGCGGGGGAGGGGATACGCAGTATTTT. Its translation: CASSLGYSGGGDTQYF.

This rearrangement joins TRBV29-1 to TRBJ2-1; D is unclear. This CDR3 is 10 amino acids long. CDR1 is SQVTM, CDR2 ANQGSEA, per germline. The V and J ends lost 7 bases and 1 base respectively, with 2 bases between them. As DNA, the CDR3 is TGCAGCGCATCCTACAATGAGCAGTTCTTC. It is translated as CSASYNEQFF.

The genes are TRBV29-1 and TRBJ1-3; no clear D gene. The CDR3 totals 12 residues. V was pared by 6 bases and J by 4 bases, with 10 bases between. Germline V CDR1 and CDR2: SQVTM, ANQGSEA. CDR3 bases: TGCAGCGTGGCAACTTCAGGAAACACCATATATTTT. Amino acids: CSVATSGNTIYF.

In its sample, this clonotype was seen a few times. A clone one base away is much larger, so this may be a read error. This chain connects TRBV28 to TRBJ2-7, with a tentative D call TRBD1 (6 bases). The CDR3 consists of 12 residues. The germline V gene has CDR1 MDHEN and CDR2 SYDVKM. V shed 5 bases and J shed 6 bases, with 11 bases lying between them. CDR3 in amino acids: CASSRTGSEQYF. CDR3 bases: TGTGCCAGCAGTCGTACAGGGAGCGAGCAGTACTTC. Full variable domain (missing parts from reference TRBV28 and TRBJ2-7): DVKVTQSSRYLVKRTGEKVFLECVQDMDHENMFWYRQDPGLGLRLIYFSYDVKMKEKGDIPEGYSVSREKKERFSLILESASTNQTSMYLCASSRTGSEQYFGPGTRLTVT.

V usage is TRBV7-8 and J usage is TRBJ2-3; 7 bases fit TRBD2. This CDR3 is built from 14 residues. Per germline, CDR1 SGHVS and CDR2 FQNEAQ. Trimming cost V 2 bases and J 4 bases; bases outside gene matches: 3. For the CDR3, the DNA is TGTGCCAGCAGCTTACGGGGGGAGGCAGATACGCAGTATTTT. Translation gives CASSLRGEADTQYF.

The chain couples TRBV5-5 to TRBJ2-7; TRBD1 aligns across 7 bases. CDR3 length: 15 amino acids. Germline lookup yields CDR1 SGHKS and CDR2 YYEKEE (reference sequence). With V trimmed by 3 bases and J by 2 bases, 8 bases remained unmatched. This chain's CDR3 is CASSYPRQGAYEQYF. The CDR3 nucleotides are TGTGCCAGCAGCTATCCCCGACAGGGAGCCTACGAGCAGTACTTC.

This sequence joins TRBV7-2 and TRBJ1-5, with no clear D. The CDR3 contains 13 residues. CDR1 is SGHTA, CDR2 FQGNSA, per germline. Trimming removed 3 bases from V and 4 bases from J, with 7 bases in between. Here the CDR3 reads CASSFHGNQPQHF. CDR3 nucleotides: TGTGCCAGCAGCTTTCATGGGAATCAGCCCCAGCATTTT.

Here the CDR3 DNA reads TGTGCCAGCAGTTCGAGGGGAGAGACCCAGTACTTC. Amino acid sequence: CASSSRGETQYF. This chain joins TRBV2 and TRBJ2-5, with D perhaps being TRBD1 or TRBD2 (5 bases each). The ends were cut back, 5 bases at V and 4 bases at J, with 8 bases in the middle. The CDR3 sequence is 12 residues long. Germline lookup yields CDR1 SNHLY and CDR2 FYNNEI.

This clonotype was recorded at least ten times. V gene TRBV30 combines with J gene TRBJ1-2; D is ambiguous. CDR3 length equals 10 residues. With 5 bases removed from V and 8 bases from J, the gap between germline ends came to 9 bases. Germline V gene data show CDR1 as GTSNPN and CDR2 as SVGIG (reference sequence). The CDR3 DNA reads TGTGCCTGGGGCAGGCTGGGCTACACCTTC. This sequence encodes CAWGRLGYTF.

Ten or more counts support this clonotype. The CDR3 spells CASSPALRVEAFF. DNA of the CDR3: TGTGCCAGCAGCCCGGCCCTAAGGGTTGAAGCTTTCTTT. The chain carries TRBV7-2 and TRBJ1-1; no definite D call. CDR1 SGHTA and CDR2 FQGNSA come from the germline V gene. V lost 5 bases, J lost 7 bases, and 14 bases lay in between. The CDR3 covers 13 residues.

This clonotype appeared many times. V and J are TRBV28 and TRBJ2-5, with D possibly matching TRBD2 (5 bases). The germline V and J ends were trimmed by 8 bases and 5 bases, with 9 bases remaining between them. Looked up from germline, CDR1 is MDHEN and CDR2 is SYDVKM. The CDR3 extends over 11 amino acids. The CDR3 DNA reads TGTGCCAGCCGGGGTAGGGAGACCCAGTACTTC. It encodes CASRGRETQYF. The full variable domain, completed using reference TRBV28 and TRBJ2-5, is DVKVTQSSRYLVKRTGEKVFLECVQDMDHENMFWYRQDPGLGLRLIYFSYDVKMKEKGDIPEGYSVSREKKERFSLILESASTNQTSMYLCASRGRETQYFGPGTRLLVL.

V usage is TRBV10-1 and J usage is TRBJ2-5, with D possibly being TRBD1 (6 bases). The end of the DNA fits TRBJ2-7 better, so the J call may be wrong. The germline CDR1 and CDR2 sequences are WNHNN and SYGVQD (reference sequence). The CDR3 totals 14 residues. CDR3 coding DNA: TGCGCCAGCATCCGTCAGAGGGGGTTTTGCGAGCAGTACTTC. Its translation is CASIRQRGFCEQYF.

The chain links TRBV7-2 to TRBJ2-3; D uncertain. CDR1 is SGHTA, CDR2 FQGNSA, per germline. The CDR3 is 13 residues long. Trimming left V 1 base short and J 2 bases short, with 4 bases between. The CDR3: CASSLVDTDTQYF. The DNA for the CDR3 is TGTGCCAGCAGCTTAGTGGACACAGATACGCAGTATTTT.

The V gene is TRBV29-1, the J gene TRBJ1-2; 8 bases are a match to TRBD1. Per the germline V gene, CDR1 is SQVTM and CDR2 is ANQGSEA. V lost 6 bases, J lost 5 bases, and 11 bases stayed unmatched. The CDR3 totals 14 residues. The CDR3 loop reads CSVTQRTGSYGYTF. The CDR3 DNA reads as TGCAGCGTCACCCAGAGGACAGGGTCGTATGGCTACACCTTC.

The CDR3 nucleotides are TGTGCCAGCAGTGCCGGGACTTACACAGATACGCAGTATTTT. It translates to CASSAGTYTDTQYF. The chain links TRBV2 to TRBJ2-3; possible D gene TRBD2, 6 bases. Trimming left V 4 bases short and J 2 bases short, with 10 bases between. CDR3 length: 14 residues. The germline V gene encodes CDR1 SNHLY and CDR2 FYNNEI.

V is TRBV7-8 and J is TRBJ2-7; D not certain. The germline V gene encodes CDR1 SGHVS and CDR2 FQNEAQ. Trimming stripped 1 base from V and 10 bases from J, with 26 bases between. The CDR3 length is 17 residues. The CDR3 DNA is TGTGCCAGCAGCTTAGTTAACCTAGTTGAGAGCTCCTACGGACAGTACTTC. Translated: CASSLVNLVESSYGQYF. The full variable domain, in which reference TRBV7-8 and TRBJ2-7 provide the parts outside the CDR3, is GAGVSQSPRYKVAKRGQDVALRCDPISGHVSLFWYQQALGQGPEFLTYFQNEAQLDKSGLPSDRFFAERPEGSVSTLKIQRTQQEDSAVYLCASSLVNLVESSYGQYFGPGTRLTVT.

This chain joins TRBV10-3 and TRBJ2-1; 15 nucleotides line up with TRBD2. V dropped 4 bases and J dropped 6; count of bases not matched to a gene: 7. The CDR3 runs to 17 residues. Germline V gene lookup returns CDR1 ENHRY and CDR2 SYGVKD. CDR3 bases: TGTGCCATCAGTGGGACTAGCGGGGGGGCCGTTGTCAATGAGCAGTTCTTC. It yields the protein CAISGTSGGAVVNEQFF.

The chain uses TRBV4-1 and TRBJ1-1; TRBD1 matches 7 bases. This CDR3 region has 16 residues. From germline, CDR1 is MGHRA and CDR2 YSYEKL. V was clipped by 1 base and J by 6 bases; unmatched bases: 11. This CDR3 reads CASSQGVPGGRSEAFF. In nucleotides, the CDR3 is TGCGCCAGCAGCCAAGGGGTCCCAGGGGGGAGGTCTGAAGCTTTCTTT.

This clonotype was recorded at least ten times. V gene TRBV10-3 combines with J gene TRBJ1-1; D not certain. This CDR3 contains 15 residues. Germline-derived CDR1 and CDR2 are ENHRY and SYGVKD. V was trimmed by 1 base and J by 2 bases, leaving 11 bases between them. The CDR3 nucleotides read TGTGCCATCAGTGAGTACCAAGAATTCAACACTGAAGCTTTCTTT. It specifies CAISEYQEFNTEAFF.

This clonotype was found many times. The gene calls are TRBV10-2 and TRBJ2-5; 7 positions match TRBD1. Looked up from germline, CDR1 is WSHSY and CDR2 is SAAADI. The CDR3 runs to 12 residues. Trimming removed 6 bases from V and 2 bases from J; junction bases left unmatched: 0. CDR3 residues: CASRGQQETQYF. DNA of the CDR3: TGCGCCAGCAGGGGACAGCAAGAGACCCAGTACTTC.

This chain connects TRBV2 to TRBJ1-1, with TRBD1 matching over 7 bases. The CDR3 covers 13 residues. Germline trimming cut 6 bases from V and 6 bases from J; bases unmatched to any gene: 7. The V gene's germline CDR1 is SNHLY and CDR2 FYNNEI. This chain's CDR3 is CASRDRELAEAFF. The CDR3, as DNA: TGTGCCAGCAGAGACAGGGAACTCGCTGAAGCTTTCTTT.

This clonotype counts as medium-sized (0.01 to 0.1%). The V gene is TRBV3-1, the J gene TRBJ1-1; 8 bases map to TRBD1. J lost 10 bases, V lost 0 bases, and 13 bases had no gene match. The germline V gene encodes CDR1 LGHDT and CDR2 YNNKEL (reference sequence). The CDR3 runs to 16 residues. CDR3 residues: CASSQDAGGRGEGAFF. CDR3 coding DNA: TGTGCCAGCAGCCAAGACGCAGGGGGCCGAGGGGAAGGAGCTTTCTTT.

The rearrangement joins TRBV9 to TRBJ1-1; no definite D call. This CDR3 is 13 amino acids long. Trimming left V 1 base short and J 0 bases short, with 4 bases between. Per germline, CDR1 SGDLS and CDR2 YYNGEE. The CDR3 coding sequence is TGTGCCAGCAGCGTACAGATGAACACTGAAGCTTTCTTT. Translated, it gives CASSVQMNTEAFF.

This rearrangement joins TRBV15 to TRBJ2-7, with TRBD1 identical over 7 bases. In germline, CDR1 is LNHNV, CDR2 YYDKDF (reference sequence). This CDR3 contains 14 residues. Trimming at V came to 3 bases and at J to 5 bases, leaving 7 bases not matched to a gene. CDR3 DNA sequence: TGTGCCACCAGCAGTCAACAGGGGAACGACGAGCAGTACTTC. It encodes CATSSQQGNDEQYF.

The genes are TRBV2 and TRBJ1-1; 10 bases are a match to TRBD1. Losses at the gene ends were 7 bases for V and 1 base for J; bases not matched to a gene: 3. In germline, CDR1 is SNHLY, CDR2 FYNNEI. The CDR3 runs to 14 residues. The CDR3 loop reads CASKRQGANTEAFF. In DNA, the CDR3 is TGTGCCAGCAAGCGACAGGGGGCGAACACTGAAGCTTTCTTT.

This clonotype turned up a few times. This chain links TRBV29-1 with TRBJ2-1; 7 bases match TRBD2. The CDR3 loop spans 16 amino acids. Germline values: CDR1 SQVTM, CDR2 ANQGSEA. The junction had 7 bases not matched to a gene; V was cut back by 0 bases and J by 2 bases. The CDR3 coding sequence is TGCAGCGTTGAAGAGGTCAGCGGGACCACCTACAATGAGCAGTTCTTC. Its translation is CSVEEVSGTTYNEQFF.

This clonotype was counted at least ten times. The chain couples TRBV4-2 to TRBJ1-2, with 8 bases identical to TRBD1. The ends lost 4 bases at V and 6 bases at J; junction bases unmatched: 1. The germline V gene has CDR1 LGHNA and CDR2 YNFKEQ. The CDR3 is 12 amino acids. This CDR3 reads CASSLQGDGYTF. The CDR3, as DNA: TGTGCCAGCAGCCTACAGGGGGATGGCTACACCTTC.

This sequence joins TRBV9 and TRBJ1-2; weak D call: TRBD1 (5 bases). Germline CDR1 and CDR2: SGDLS and YYNGEE. V was clipped by 0 bases and J by 8 bases, with 11 bases between them. The CDR3 extends over 13 amino acids. CDR3 amino acids: CASSVVREGGYTF. The CDR3 DNA reads as TGTGCCAGCAGCGTAGTCAGGGAGGGCGGCTACACCTTC.

The rearrangement links TRBV6-5 to TRBJ1-2; TRBD1 is a possible D gene (5 bases). Looked up from germline, CDR1 is MNHEY and CDR2 is SVGAGI. Trimming stripped 2 bases from V and 7 bases from J, with 17 bases between. The CDR3 runs 15 residues. CDR3 nucleotides: TGTGCCAGCAGTTACGCGACCGGGACGGCGGGTGGCTACACCTTC. Its translation: CASSYATGTAGGYTF.

The chain couples TRBV29-1 to TRBJ1-1; 11 bases match TRBD1. The V segment lost 5 bases and the J segment 6 bases; nucleotides outside the gene matches: 8. CDR1 is SQVTM, CDR2 ANQGSEA, per germline. The CDR3 consists of 14 residues. The CDR3 protein is CSVRTGGADSEAFF. For the CDR3, the DNA is TGCAGCGTTCGGACAGGGGGCGCGGATTCTGAAGCTTTCTTT.